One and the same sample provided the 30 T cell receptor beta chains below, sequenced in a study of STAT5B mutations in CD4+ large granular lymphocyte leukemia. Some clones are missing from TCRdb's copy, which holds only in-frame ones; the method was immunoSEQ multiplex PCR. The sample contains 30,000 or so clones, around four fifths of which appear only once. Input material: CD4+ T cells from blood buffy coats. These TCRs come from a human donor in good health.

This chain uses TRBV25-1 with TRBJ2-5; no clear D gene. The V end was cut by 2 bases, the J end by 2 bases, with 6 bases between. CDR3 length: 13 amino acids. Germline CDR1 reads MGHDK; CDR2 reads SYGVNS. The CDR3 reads CASSEPHQETQYF. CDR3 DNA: TGTGCCAGCAGTGAACCACATCAAGAGACCCAGTACTTC.

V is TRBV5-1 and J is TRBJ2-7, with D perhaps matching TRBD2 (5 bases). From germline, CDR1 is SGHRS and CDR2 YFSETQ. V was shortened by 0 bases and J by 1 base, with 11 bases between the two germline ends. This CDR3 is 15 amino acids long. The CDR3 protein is CASSLAGVYSYEQYF. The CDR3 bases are TGCGCCAGCAGCTTGGCCGGGGTCTATTCCTACGAGCAGTACTTC.

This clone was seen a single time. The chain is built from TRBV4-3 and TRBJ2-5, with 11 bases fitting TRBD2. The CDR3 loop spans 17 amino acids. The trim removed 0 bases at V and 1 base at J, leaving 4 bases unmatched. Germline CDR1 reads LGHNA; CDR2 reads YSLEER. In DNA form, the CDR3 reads TGCGCCAGCAGCCAAGATGTCCTAGCGGGAGGCCAAGAGACCCAGTACTTC. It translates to CASSQDVLAGGQETQYF.

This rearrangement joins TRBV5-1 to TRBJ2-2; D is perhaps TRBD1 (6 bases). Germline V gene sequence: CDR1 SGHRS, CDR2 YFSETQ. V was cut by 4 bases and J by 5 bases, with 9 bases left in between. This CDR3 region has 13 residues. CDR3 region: CASSLDSTGELFF. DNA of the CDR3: TGCGCCAGCAGCCTGGACAGTACCGGGGAGCTGTTTTTT.

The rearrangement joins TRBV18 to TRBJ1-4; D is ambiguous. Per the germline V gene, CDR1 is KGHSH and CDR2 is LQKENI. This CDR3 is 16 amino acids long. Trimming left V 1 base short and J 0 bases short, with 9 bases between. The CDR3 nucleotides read TGTGCCAGCTCACCACTGGAACCTACAACTAATGAAAAACTGTTTTTT. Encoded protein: CASSPLEPTTNEKLFF.

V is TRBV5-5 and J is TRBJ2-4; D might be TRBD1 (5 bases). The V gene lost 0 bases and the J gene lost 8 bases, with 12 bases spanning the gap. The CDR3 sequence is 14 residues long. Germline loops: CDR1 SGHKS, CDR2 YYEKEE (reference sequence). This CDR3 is CASSLGRVPDIQYF. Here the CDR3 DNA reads TGTGCCAGCAGCTTGGGCAGGGTCCCGGACATTCAGTACTTC.

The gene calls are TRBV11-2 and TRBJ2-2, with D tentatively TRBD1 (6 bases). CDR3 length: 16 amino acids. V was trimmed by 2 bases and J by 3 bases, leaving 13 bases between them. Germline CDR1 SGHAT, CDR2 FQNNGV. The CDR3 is CASSLNHRADTGELFF. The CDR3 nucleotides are TGTGCCAGCAGCTTAAACCACAGGGCGGACACCGGGGAGCTGTTTTTT.

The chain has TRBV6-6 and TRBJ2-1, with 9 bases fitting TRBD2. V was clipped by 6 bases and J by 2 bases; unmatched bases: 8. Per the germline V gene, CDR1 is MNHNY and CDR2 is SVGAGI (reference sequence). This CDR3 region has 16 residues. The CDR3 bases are TGTGCCAGCAGATGGGGTAGCGGGAGACCCTACAATGAGCAGTTCTTC. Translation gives CASRWGSGRPYNEQFF.

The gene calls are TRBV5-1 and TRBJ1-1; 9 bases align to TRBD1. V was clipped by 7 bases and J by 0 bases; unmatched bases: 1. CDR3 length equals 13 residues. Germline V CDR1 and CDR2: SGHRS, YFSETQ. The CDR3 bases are TGCGCCAGCGGACAGGGGATGAACACTGAAGCTTTCTTT. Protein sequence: CASGQGMNTEAFF.

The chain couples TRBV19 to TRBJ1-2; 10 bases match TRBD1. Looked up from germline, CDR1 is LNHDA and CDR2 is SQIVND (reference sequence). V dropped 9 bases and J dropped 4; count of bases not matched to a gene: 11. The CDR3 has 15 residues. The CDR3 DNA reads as TGTGCCAGCCGGAGGGCCGGGACAGGGGTCTATGGCTACACCTTC. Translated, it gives CASRRAGTGVYGYTF.

The CDR3: CASSLEAAGNTIYF. In DNA form, the CDR3 reads TGCGCCAGCAGCTTGGAGGCGGCTGGAAACACCATATATTTT. This sequence joins TRBV5-1 and TRBJ1-3; D not resolved. Germline loops: CDR1 SGHRS, CDR2 YFSETQ. The CDR3 is made up of 14 amino acids. V was shortened by 0 bases and J by 2 bases, with 6 bases between the two germline ends. The full variable domain, rest sourced from reference TRBV5-1 and TRBJ1-3, is KAGVTQTPRYLIKTRGQQVTLSCSPISGHRSVSWYQQTPGQGLQFLFEYFSETQRNKGNFPGRFSGRQFSNSRSEMNVSTLELGDSALYLCASSLEAAGNTIYFGEGSWLTVV.

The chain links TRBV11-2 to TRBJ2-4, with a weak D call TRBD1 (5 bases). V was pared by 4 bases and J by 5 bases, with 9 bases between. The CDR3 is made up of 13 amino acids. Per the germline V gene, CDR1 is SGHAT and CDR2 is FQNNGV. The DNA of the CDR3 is TGTGCCAGCAGCTCCGTAGGGGAAAACATTCAGTACTTC. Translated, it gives CASSSVGENIQYF. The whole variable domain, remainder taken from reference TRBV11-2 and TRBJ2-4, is EAGVAQSPRYKIIEKRQSVAFWCNPISGHATLYWYQQILGQGPKLLIQFQNNGVVDDSQLPKDRFSAERLKGVDSTLKIQPAKLEDSAVYLCASSSVGENIQYFGAGTRLSVL.

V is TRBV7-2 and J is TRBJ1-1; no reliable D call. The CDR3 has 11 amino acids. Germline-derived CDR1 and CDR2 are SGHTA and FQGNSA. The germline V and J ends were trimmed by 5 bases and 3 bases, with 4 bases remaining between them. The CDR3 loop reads CASSLYTEAFF. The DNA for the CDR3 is TGTGCCAGCAGCCTATACACTGAAGCTTTCTTT. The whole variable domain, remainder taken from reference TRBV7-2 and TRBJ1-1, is GAGVSQSPSNKVTEKGKDVELRCDPISGHTALYWYRQSLGQGLEFLIYFQGNSAPDKSGLPSDRFSAERTGGSVSTLTIQRTQQEDSAVYLCASSLYTEAFFGQGTRLTVV.

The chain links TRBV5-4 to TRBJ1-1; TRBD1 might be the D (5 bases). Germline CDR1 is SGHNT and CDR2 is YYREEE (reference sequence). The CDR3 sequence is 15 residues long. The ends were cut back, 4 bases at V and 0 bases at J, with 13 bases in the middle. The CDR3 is CASSLPPGLNTEAFF. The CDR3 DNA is TGTGCCAGCAGCCTCCCACCAGGGCTGAACACTGAAGCTTTCTTT.

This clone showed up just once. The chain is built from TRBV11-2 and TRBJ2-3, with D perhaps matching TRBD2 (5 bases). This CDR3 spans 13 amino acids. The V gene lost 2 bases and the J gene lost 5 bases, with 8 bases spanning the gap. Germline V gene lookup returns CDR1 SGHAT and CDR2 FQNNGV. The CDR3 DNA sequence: TGTGCCAGCAGCTTACTTGCGGGAGATACGCAGTATTTT. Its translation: CASSLLAGDTQYF.

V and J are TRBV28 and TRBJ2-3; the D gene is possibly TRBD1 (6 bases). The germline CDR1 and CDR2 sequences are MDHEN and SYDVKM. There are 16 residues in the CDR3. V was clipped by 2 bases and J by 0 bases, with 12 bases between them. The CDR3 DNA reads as TGTGCCAGCAGTTTACAAACAGGGTCAAGCACAGATACGCAGTATTTT. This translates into CASSLQTGSSTDTQYF.

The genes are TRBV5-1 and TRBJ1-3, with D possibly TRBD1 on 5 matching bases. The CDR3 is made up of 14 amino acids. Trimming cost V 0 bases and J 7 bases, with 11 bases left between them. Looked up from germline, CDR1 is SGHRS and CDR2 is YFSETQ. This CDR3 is CASSLGMGPNTIYF. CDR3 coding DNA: TGCGCCAGCAGCTTGGGGATGGGGCCGAACACCATATATTTT. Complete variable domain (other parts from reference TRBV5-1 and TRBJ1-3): KAGVTQTPRYLIKTRGQQVTLSCSPISGHRSVSWYQQTPGQGLQFLFEYFSETQRNKGNFPGRFSGRQFSNSRSEMNVSTLELGDSALYLCASSLGMGPNTIYFGEGSWLTVV.

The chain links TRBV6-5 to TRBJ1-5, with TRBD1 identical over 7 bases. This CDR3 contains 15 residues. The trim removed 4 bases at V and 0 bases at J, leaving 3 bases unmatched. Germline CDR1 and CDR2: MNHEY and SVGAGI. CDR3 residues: CASSLTGVSNQPQHF. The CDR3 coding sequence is TGTGCCAGCAGTTTAACAGGGGTTAGCAATCAGCCCCAGCATTTT.

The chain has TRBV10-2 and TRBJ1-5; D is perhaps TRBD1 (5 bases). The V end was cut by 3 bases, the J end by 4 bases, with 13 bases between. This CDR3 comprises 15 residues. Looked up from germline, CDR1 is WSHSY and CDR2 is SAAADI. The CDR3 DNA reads TGCGCCAGCAGTGACATTGGGACGGGAAATCAGCCCCAGCATTTT. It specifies CASSDIGTGNQPQHF.

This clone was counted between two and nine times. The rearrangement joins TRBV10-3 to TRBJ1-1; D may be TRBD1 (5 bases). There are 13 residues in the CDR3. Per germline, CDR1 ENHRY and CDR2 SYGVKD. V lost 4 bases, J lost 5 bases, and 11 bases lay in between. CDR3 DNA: TGTGCCATCAGTGTTTCACAGGCGACTGAAGCTTTCTTT. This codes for CAISVSQATEAFF.

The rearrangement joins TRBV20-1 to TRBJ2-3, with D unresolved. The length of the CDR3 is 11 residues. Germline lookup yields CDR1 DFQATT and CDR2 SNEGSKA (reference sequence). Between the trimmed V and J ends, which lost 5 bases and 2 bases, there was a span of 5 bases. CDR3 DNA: TGCAGTGCTTCCCCCACAGATACGCAGTATTTT. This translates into CSASPTDTQYF.

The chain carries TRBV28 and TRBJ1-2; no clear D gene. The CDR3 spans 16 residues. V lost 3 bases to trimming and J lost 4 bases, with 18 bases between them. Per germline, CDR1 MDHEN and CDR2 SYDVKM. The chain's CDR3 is CASSLSTPTDGYGYTF. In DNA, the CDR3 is TGTGCCAGCAGTTTGTCTACCCCGACGGATGGCTATGGCTACACCTTC.

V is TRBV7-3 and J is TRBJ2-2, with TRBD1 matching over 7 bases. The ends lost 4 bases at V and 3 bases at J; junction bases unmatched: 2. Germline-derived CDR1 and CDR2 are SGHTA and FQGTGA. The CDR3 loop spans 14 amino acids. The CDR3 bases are TGTGCCAGCAGCTCGGGACAGTACACCGGGGAGCTGTTTTTT. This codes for CASSSGQYTGELFF.

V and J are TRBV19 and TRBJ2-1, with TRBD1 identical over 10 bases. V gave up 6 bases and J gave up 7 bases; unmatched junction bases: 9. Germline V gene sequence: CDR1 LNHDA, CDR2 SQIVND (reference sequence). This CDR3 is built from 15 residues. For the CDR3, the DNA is TGTGCCAGTAGACTGGGACAGGGGAAATGGAATGAGCAGTTCTTC. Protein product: CASRLGQGKWNEQFF. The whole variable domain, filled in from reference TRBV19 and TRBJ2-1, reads DGGITQSPKYLFRKEGQNVTLSCEQNLNHDAMYWYRQDPGQGLRLIYYSQIVNDFQKGDIAEGYSVSREKKESFPLTVTSAQKNPTAFYLCASRLGQGKWNEQFFGPGTRLTVL.

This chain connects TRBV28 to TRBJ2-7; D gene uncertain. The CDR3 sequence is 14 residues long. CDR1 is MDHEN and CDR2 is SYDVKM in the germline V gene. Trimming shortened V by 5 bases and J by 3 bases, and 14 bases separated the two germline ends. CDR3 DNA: TGTGCCAGCAGTCGATCGTTAGTCCGCTACGAGCAGTACTTC. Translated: CASSRSLVRYEQYF.

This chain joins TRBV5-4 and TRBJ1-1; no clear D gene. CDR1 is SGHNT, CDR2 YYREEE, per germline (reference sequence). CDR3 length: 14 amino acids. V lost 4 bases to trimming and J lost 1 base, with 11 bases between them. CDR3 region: CASSIRPRNTEAFF. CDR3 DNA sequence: TGTGCCAGCAGCATCAGACCTCGGAACACTGAAGCTTTCTTT.

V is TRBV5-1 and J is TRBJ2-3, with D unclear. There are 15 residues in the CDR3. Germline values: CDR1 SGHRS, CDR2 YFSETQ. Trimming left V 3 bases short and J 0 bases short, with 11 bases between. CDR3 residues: CASSYTLPSTDTQYF. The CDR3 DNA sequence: TGCGCCAGCAGCTATACACTTCCAAGCACAGATACGCAGTATTTT.

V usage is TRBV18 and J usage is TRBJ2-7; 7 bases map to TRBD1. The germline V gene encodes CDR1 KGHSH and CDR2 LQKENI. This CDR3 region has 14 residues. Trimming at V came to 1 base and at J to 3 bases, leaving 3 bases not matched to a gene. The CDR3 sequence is CASSPLGQDYEQYF. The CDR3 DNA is TGTGCCAGCTCACCACTCGGACAGGACTACGAGCAGTACTTC. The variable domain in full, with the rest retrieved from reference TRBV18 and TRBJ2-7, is NAGVMQNPRHLVRRRGQEARLRCSPMKGHSHVYWYRQLPEEGLKFMVYLQKENIIDESGMPKERFSAEFPKEGPSILRIQQVVRGDSAAYFCASSPLGQDYEQYFGPGTRLTVT.

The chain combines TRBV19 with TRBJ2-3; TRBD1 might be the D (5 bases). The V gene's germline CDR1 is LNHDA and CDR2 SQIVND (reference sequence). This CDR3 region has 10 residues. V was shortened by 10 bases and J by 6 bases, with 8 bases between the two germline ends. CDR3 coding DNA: TGTGCCAAGTGGGGCGATACGCAGTATTTT. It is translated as CAKWGDTQYF.

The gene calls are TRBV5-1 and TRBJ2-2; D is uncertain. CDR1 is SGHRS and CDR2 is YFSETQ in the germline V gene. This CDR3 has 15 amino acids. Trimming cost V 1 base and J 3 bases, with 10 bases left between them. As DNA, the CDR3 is TGCGCCAGCAGCTTGATCGTTCAGGACACCGGGGAGCTGTTTTTT. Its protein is CASSLIVQDTGELFF.